The text below deals with one T cell receptor beta chain. These data belong to a study of cytomegalovirus exposure and HLA in healthy donors. Germline CDR1 and CDR2: LGHNA and YNFKEQ. The V segment lost 0 bases and the J segment 5 bases; nucleotides outside the gene matches: 13. The CDR3 length is 18 residues. The PCR contained 60 Vbeta and 13 Jbeta primers. Here immunoSEQ multiplex PCR was the method, and the copy in TCRdb shows in-frame clones only, minus some. The table records about 170,000 clones, 85% of them present only once. Sequencing was carried out using PBMCs. The chain recombines TRBV4-2 with TRBJ2-5, with 9 bases lining up with TRBD2. The clonotype originates from a boy aged 2-9 years in good health and CMV-seronegative. The CDR3 DNA is TGTGCCAGCAGCCAAGATTACCGACTAGCGGAGCTCCTCGAGACCCAGTACTTC. Protein: CASSQDYRLAELLETQYF.